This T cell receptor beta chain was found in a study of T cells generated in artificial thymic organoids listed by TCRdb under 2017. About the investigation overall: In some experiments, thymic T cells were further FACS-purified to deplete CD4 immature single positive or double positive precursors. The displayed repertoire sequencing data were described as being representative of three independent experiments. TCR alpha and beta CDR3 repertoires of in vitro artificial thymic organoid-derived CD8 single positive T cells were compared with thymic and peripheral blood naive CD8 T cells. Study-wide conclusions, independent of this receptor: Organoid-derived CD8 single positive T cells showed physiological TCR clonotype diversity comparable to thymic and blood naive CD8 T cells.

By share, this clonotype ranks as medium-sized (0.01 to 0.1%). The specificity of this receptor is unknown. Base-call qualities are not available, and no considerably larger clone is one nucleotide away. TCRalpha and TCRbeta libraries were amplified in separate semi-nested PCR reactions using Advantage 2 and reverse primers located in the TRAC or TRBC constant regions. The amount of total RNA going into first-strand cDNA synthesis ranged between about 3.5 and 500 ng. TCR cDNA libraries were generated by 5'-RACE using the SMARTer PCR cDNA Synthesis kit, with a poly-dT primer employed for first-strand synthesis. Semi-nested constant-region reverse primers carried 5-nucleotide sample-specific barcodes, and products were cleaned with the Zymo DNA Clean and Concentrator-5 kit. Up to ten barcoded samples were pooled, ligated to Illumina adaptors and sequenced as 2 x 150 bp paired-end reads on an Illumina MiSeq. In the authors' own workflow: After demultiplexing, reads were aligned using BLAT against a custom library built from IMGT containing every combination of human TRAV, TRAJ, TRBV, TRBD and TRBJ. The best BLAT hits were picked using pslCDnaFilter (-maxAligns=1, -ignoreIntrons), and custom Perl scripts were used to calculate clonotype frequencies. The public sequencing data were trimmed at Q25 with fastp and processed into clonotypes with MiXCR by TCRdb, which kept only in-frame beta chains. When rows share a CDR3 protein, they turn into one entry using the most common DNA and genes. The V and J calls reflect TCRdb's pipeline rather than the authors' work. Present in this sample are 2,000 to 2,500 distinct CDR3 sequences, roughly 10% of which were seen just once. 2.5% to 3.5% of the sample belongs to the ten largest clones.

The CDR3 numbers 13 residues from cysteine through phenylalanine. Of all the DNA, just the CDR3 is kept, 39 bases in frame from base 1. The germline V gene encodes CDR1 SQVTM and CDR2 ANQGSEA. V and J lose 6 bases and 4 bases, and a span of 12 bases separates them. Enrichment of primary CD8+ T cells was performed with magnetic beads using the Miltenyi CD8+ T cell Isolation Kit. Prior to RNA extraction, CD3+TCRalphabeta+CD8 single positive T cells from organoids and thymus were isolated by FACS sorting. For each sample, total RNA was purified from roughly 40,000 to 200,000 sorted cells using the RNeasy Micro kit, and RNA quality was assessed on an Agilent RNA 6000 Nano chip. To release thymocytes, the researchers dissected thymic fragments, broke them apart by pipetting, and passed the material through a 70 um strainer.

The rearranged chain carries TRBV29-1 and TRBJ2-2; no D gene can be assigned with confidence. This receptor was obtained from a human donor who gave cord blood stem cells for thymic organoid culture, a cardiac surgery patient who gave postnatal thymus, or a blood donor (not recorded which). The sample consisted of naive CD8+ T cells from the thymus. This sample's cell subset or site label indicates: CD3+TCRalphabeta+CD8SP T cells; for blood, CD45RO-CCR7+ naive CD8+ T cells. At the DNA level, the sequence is TGCAGCGTACCGTTGGAGCTCACCGGGGAGCTGTTTTTT. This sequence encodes CSVPLELTGELFF.